A selection of T cell receptor beta chains follows, all from one sample in a study of spatial heterogeneity in lung cancer. TCRdb processed the 5' RACE reads anew with MiXCR; each CDR3 protein has one entry. This sample has 35,000 to 50,000 distinct CDR3 sequences, with 3.1% found just once. Sequencing was performed on normal lung tissue next to the tumor, taken at surgery. All receptors come from a male donor with early-stage non-small cell lung cancer. The conserved cysteine and the conserved F or W are not part of the CDR3 here.

v_call: TRBV12-3/TRBV12-4
cdr3_aa: ASRWALNQPQH

v_call: TRBV10-1
cdr3_aa: ASSATTGEQF

v_call: TRBV7-2
cdr3_aa: ASSLGAGTQTQY

v_call: TRBV6-1
cdr3_aa: ASSELAPIGDEQF

v_call: TRBV7-6
cdr3_aa: ASSSSEHLAKNIQY

v_call: TRBV2
cdr3_aa: ASTLGRTYSPLH

v_call: TRBV18
cdr3_aa: ASSSNQRGNSNQPQH

v_call: TRBV21-1
cdr3_aa: ASRGGVNNEQF

v_call: TRBV28
cdr3_aa: ASSLGYEQY

v_call: TRBV25-1
cdr3_aa: ASSDWGDNEQF

v_call: TRBV7-9
cdr3_aa: ASSFEANYGYT

v_call: TRBV7-3
cdr3_aa: ASSLGENTGELF

v_call: TRBV5-5
cdr3_aa: ASSPSPYRDRGSNVLT

v_call: TRBV6-5
cdr3_aa: ASSYSTGGVRRFPLH

v_call: TRBV6-1
cdr3_aa: ASNLSGANVLT

v_call: TRBV3-1
cdr3_aa: ASSQDRTSGGWTGELF

v_call: TRBV6-2/TRBV6-3
cdr3_aa: ASSYNSGETQY

v_call: TRBV28
cdr3_aa: ASSFGPLQETQY

v_call: TRBV20-1
cdr3_aa: SARGDREQPQH

v_call: TRBV5-1
cdr3_aa: ASRGGNTIY

v_call: TRBV29-1
cdr3_aa: SVGQNTEAF

v_call: TRBV5-5
cdr3_aa: ASSSRDPDTQY

v_call: TRBV15
cdr3_aa: ATSSQGARNQPQH

v_call: TRBV28
cdr3_aa: ASSLEHEQY

v_call: TRBV12-3/TRBV12-4
cdr3_aa: ASSFTSGSDTQY

v_call: TRBV7-9
cdr3_aa: ASSLRQDYGYT

v_call: TRBV28
cdr3_aa: ASSSAIEQY

v_call: TRBV18
cdr3_aa: ASSPLVGTGVGEQY

v_call: TRBV18
cdr3_aa: ASSTRGPDTQY

v_call: TRBV29-1
cdr3_aa: SVEDMGAEKLF

v_call: TRBV20-1
cdr3_aa: SAGRQGVTDTQY

v_call: TRBV9
cdr3_aa: ASSVETGWSETQY

v_call: TRBV6-1
cdr3_aa: ASSTGQAKNEQF

v_call: TRBV5-1
cdr3_aa: ASSLVRQAIDTQY

v_call: TRBV7-2
cdr3_aa: ASSLYPSGSSTDTQY

v_call: TRBV25-1
cdr3_aa: ASSASGQGNYEQY

v_call: TRBV28
cdr3_aa: ASSSDRARSYEQY

v_call: TRBV7-2
cdr3_aa: ASSLDGPLDTQY

v_call: TRBV12-5
cdr3_aa: ASGPLDRRNQPQH

v_call: TRBV27
cdr3_aa: ASKNSQFFSSYNEQF

v_call: TRBV20-1
cdr3_aa: SARDRASGQETQY

v_call: TRBV5-1
cdr3_aa: ASSLEQETQY

v_call: TRBV6-2/TRBV6-3
cdr3_aa: ASSYSQGGHT

v_call: TRBV12-3/TRBV12-4
cdr3_aa: ASSYGGGNQPQH

v_call: TRBV28
cdr3_aa: ASRDSSGGAGNIQY

v_call: TRBV20-1
cdr3_aa: SAISGTSGTEDTQY

v_call: TRBV12-3/TRBV12-4
cdr3_aa: ATPGRLNTEAF

v_call: TRBV18
cdr3_aa: ASSPPTVQETQY

v_call: TRBV12-3/TRBV12-4
cdr3_aa: ASRQGGQAF

v_call: TRBV25-1
cdr3_aa: ASNPLGSYEQY

v_call: TRBV20-1
cdr3_aa: SARFLGTFGYT

v_call: TRBV6-2/TRBV6-3
cdr3_aa: ASSYVDPRGTQH

v_call: TRBV29-1
cdr3_aa: SVVLVGQGITNEQF